This TCR beta chain was retrieved from a study of identical twins. TCRdb re-analysed the 5' RACE reads in MiXCR, keeping a single row per CDR3 protein. The sample yields about 210,000 distinct CDR3 sequences, less than 10% seen once. Broader study findings: These conclusions were based on statistical analysis (cross-sectional, not following the same donors).

Trimming removed 4 bases from V and 7 bases from J, with 20 bases in between. Per germline, CDR1 SGHKS and CDR2 YYEKEE (reference sequence). This CDR3 has 15 amino acids. As to this clonotype: Its antigen is undetermined.

J is TRBJ1-2 and V is TRBV5-5; D not certain. Sequencing used memory (CD45RO+) T cells sorted from blood. This sequence originates from a woman aged 18-35 years in good health. The CDR3 is CASSNSASWVGGYTF. DNA of the CDR3: TGTGCCAGCAGCAACAGCGCGAGTTGGGTTGGTGGCTACACCTTC.